The 20 T cell receptor beta chains below were found in one sample sequenced in a study of blood T cell repertoires in COVID-19. The repertoire was sequenced with immunoSEQ multiplex PCR; TCRdb's copy has only in-frame clones and lacks some. The table has 140,000 to 150,000 clones, approximately 90% seen once. The material sequenced was PBMCs or T cells enriched from blood (not recorded which). These receptors were taken from a woman aged 25 to 39 with acute COVID-19.

This chain connects TRBV6-2 or TRBV6-3 to TRBJ1-4; the match to TRBD1 covers 7 bases. V was clipped by 5 bases and J by 4 bases; unmatched bases: 7. The CDR3 is 15 amino acids. CDR1 is MNHEY and CDR2 is SVGEGT in the germline V gene. The CDR3 is CASSRQGTNNEKLFF. The DNA of the CDR3 is TGTGCCAGCAGTCGACAGGGAACAAATAATGAAAAACTGTTTTTT.

This clone was seen only once. The chain links TRBV7-2 to TRBJ2-1, with D possibly being TRBD2 (8 bases). Trimming stripped 5 bases from V and 4 bases from J, with 18 bases between. The CDR3 runs to 16 residues. Per germline, CDR1 SGHTA and CDR2 FQGNSA. CDR3 coding DNA: TGTGCCAGCAGCGCCGGGGGGGACAGACTATACAATGAGCAGTTCTTC. Protein sequence: CASSAGGDRLYNEQFF.

The chain couples TRBV12-3 or TRBV12-4 to TRBJ2-1, with D tentatively TRBD2 (5 bases). Trimming shortened V by 7 bases and J by 7 bases, and 11 bases separated the two germline ends. CDR3 length equals 12 residues. The CDR3 coding sequence is TGTGCCAGCACTCCCGGGGTGAATGAGCAGTTCTTC. It translates to CASTPGVNEQFF.

The rearrangement links TRBV27 to TRBJ2-1; 11 bases line up with TRBD2. CDR3 size: 16 residues. CDR1 is MNHEY, CDR2 SMNVEV, per germline (reference sequence). V lost 6 bases, J lost 2 bases, and 6 bases stayed unmatched. The CDR3 is CASSLAGGFPYNEQFF. CDR3 in DNA: TGTGCCAGCAGCTTAGCGGGAGGGTTCCCCTACAATGAGCAGTTCTTC.

V usage is TRBV19 and J usage is TRBJ1-1; D perhaps matches TRBD1 (5 bases). The CDR3 extends over 13 amino acids. The germline gives CDR1 LNHDA, CDR2 SQIVND (reference sequence). V lost 3 bases and J 10 bases, leaving 15 bases between the germline ends. CDR3 sequence (DNA): TGTGCCAGTAGTATGTTGTTCTTCGGGGGAGCTTTCTTT. Translation gives CASSMLFFGGAFF.

The CDR3 protein is CASTEPGNRGYYEQYF. As DNA, the CDR3 is TGTGCCAGCACCGAACCGGGAAACAGGGGGTACTACGAGCAGTACTTC. The gene calls are TRBV28 and TRBJ2-7; 8 bases map to TRBD1. Germline CDR1 and CDR2: MDHEN and SYDVKM. Unmatched junction bases numbered 14, after V lost 7 bases and J lost 3 bases. The CDR3 is 16 amino acids.

V gene TRBV7-4 combines with J gene TRBJ2-7, with 10 bases fitting TRBD1. The CDR3 totals 16 residues. Looked up from germline, CDR1 is SGHVT and CDR2 is SQSDAQ. J was trimmed by 4 bases and V by 11 bases; bases with no gene match: 17. CDR3 in amino acids: CAHSRSRGQGTYEQYF. As DNA, the CDR3 is TGTGCCCATTCCCGCTCCAGGGGACAGGGGACATACGAGCAGTACTTC. The complete variable domain, with remaining parts taken from reference TRBV7-4 and TRBJ2-7, reads GAGVSQSPRYKVAKRGRDVALRCDSISGHVTLYWYRQTLGQGSEVLTYSQSDAQRDKSGRPSGRFSAERPERSVSTLKIQRTEQGDSAVYLCAHSRSRGQGTYEQYFGPGTRLTVT.

The chain links TRBV5-4 to TRBJ2-5; no clear D. Trimming stripped 1 base from V and 2 bases from J, with 9 bases between. The germline CDR1 and CDR2 sequences are SGHNT and YYREEE (reference sequence). The CDR3 is made up of 14 amino acids. The CDR3 region has the DNA TGTGCCAGCAGCTTGTATGGCGGTCAAGAGACCCAGTACTTC. It translates to CASSLYGGQETQYF.

This clone was observed a single time. The chain uses TRBV7-3 and TRBJ2-2; 14 positions match TRBD2. V shed 5 bases and J 7 bases; nucleotides not matched to a gene: 3. This CDR3 comprises 15 residues. CDR1 and CDR2 (germline): SGHTA, FQGTGA. This CDR3 reads CASSPGLAGVGELFF. The CDR3 DNA is TGTGCCAGCAGCCCGGGACTAGCGGGAGTCGGGGAGCTGTTTTTT.

This clone came up once. Other DNA sequences from this sample encode an identical CDR3 as well. This chain links TRBV11-2 with TRBJ2-2, with a weak D call TRBD2 (6 bases). V was pared by 1 base and J by 1 base, with 7 bases between. The CDR3 consists of 15 residues. Germline CDR1 and CDR2: SGHAT and FQNNGV. This chain's CDR3 is CASSLAGGNTGELFF. The CDR3 DNA sequence: TGTGCCAGCAGCTTAGCCGGGGGGAACACCGGGGAGCTGTTTTTT.

The genes are TRBV10-3 and TRBJ2-5; D ambiguous. V lost 0 bases and J lost 5, with 4 bases in between. This CDR3 has 12 amino acids. The V gene's germline CDR1 is ENHRY and CDR2 SYGVKD. The CDR3 loop reads CAISESRETQYF. CDR3 bases: TGTGCCATCAGTGAGTCGAGGGAGACCCAGTACTTC.

This chain connects TRBV10-3 to TRBJ2-7; no clear D gene. Deletions cut 2 bases from V and 0 bases from J, with 5 bases between. CDR3 length: 13 residues. From germline, CDR1 is ENHRY and CDR2 SYGVKD. The CDR3 DNA is TGTGCCATCAGTGAGGGCAGCTCCTACGAGCAGTACTTC. As protein: CAISEGSSYEQYF.

This clone appeared once. The J gene is TRBJ1-4, the V gene TRBV28; 7 nucleotides line up with TRBD1. The CDR3 is 15 amino acids. Per the germline V gene, CDR1 is MDHEN and CDR2 is SYDVKM. The junction had 12 bases not matched to a gene; V was cut back by 6 bases and J by 8 bases. The CDR3 protein is CASRGRGQRREKLFF. The CDR3 DNA sequence: TGTGCCAGCAGGGGGCGGGGACAGAGGAGGGAAAAACTGTTTTTT.

The chain combines TRBV27 with TRBJ1-1, with D possibly TRBD1 on 5 matching bases. CDR3 length: 13 amino acids. Trimming removed 7 bases at V and 11 bases at J, with 20 bases between. The germline CDR1 and CDR2 sequences are MNHEY and SMNVEV (reference sequence). CDR3 in amino acids: CASTTKWGGEAFF. The DNA of the CDR3 is TGTGCCAGCACCACAAAATGGGGGGGGGAGGCTTTCTTT.

V usage is TRBV7-2 and J usage is TRBJ2-7; D possibly corresponds to TRBD2 (7 bases). V was clipped by 6 bases and J by 0 bases, with 15 bases between them. Per germline, CDR1 SGHTA and CDR2 FQGNSA. This CDR3 spans 15 amino acids. The CDR3 sequence: CASSPSGTHSYEQYF. CDR3 coding DNA: TGTGCCAGCAGTCCCAGCGGGACACACTCCTACGAGCAGTACTTC.

The chain's CDR3 is CASSLVGQGINYGYTF. The CDR3 bases are TGTGCCAGCAGCTTAGTGGGGCAGGGGATTAACTATGGCTACACCTTC. The chain employs TRBV7-8 and TRBJ1-2, with TRBD1 as a possible D gene (6 bases). V was clipped by 1 base and J by 1 base, with 13 bases between them. The CDR3 consists of 16 residues. Germline CDR1 is SGHVS and CDR2 is FQNEAQ.

The chain carries TRBV28 and TRBJ1-5; D gene ambiguous. Germline V gene data show CDR1 as MDHEN and CDR2 as SYDVKM. The ends were cut back, 8 bases at V and 0 bases at J, with 11 bases in the middle. The CDR3 consists of 14 residues. The CDR3 DNA sequence: TGTGCCAGCGGGGAGAAATTTAGCAATCAGCCCCAGCATTTT. It is translated as CASGEKFSNQPQHF.

The chain combines TRBV5-5 with TRBJ2-1; D is perhaps TRBD2 (5 bases). Germline V gene sequence: CDR1 SGHKS, CDR2 YYEKEE (reference sequence). The CDR3 contains 15 residues. The V end was cut by 5 bases, the J end by 0 bases, with 12 bases between. In nucleotides, the CDR3 is TGTGCCAGCAGGTTCGGGATCAGCTCCTACAATGAGCAGTTCTTC. It codes for CASRFGISSYNEQFF.

The genes are TRBV21-1 and TRBJ2-1; the D segment call TRBD1 is taken from the table without a DNA check. TRBV21-1 is flagged as a pseudogene. The CDR3 runs to 18 residues. The CDR3 is CASSNPEVRQVPYNEQFF. The CDR3 DNA sequence: TGTGCCAGCAGCAATCCAGAGGTGAGACAGGTCCCATACAATGAGCAGTTCTTC.

The chain carries TRBV19 and TRBJ1-6; D possibly corresponds to TRBD1 (6 bases). Trimming pared 7 bases from V and 0 bases from J, leaving 10 bases between. CDR1 and CDR2 from the germline V gene are LNHDA and SQIVND (reference sequence). The CDR3 has 15 residues. The CDR3 loop is CASNVQGSYNSPLHF. The CDR3 nucleotides read TGTGCCAGTAACGTACAGGGCTCCTATAATTCACCCCTCCACTTT.